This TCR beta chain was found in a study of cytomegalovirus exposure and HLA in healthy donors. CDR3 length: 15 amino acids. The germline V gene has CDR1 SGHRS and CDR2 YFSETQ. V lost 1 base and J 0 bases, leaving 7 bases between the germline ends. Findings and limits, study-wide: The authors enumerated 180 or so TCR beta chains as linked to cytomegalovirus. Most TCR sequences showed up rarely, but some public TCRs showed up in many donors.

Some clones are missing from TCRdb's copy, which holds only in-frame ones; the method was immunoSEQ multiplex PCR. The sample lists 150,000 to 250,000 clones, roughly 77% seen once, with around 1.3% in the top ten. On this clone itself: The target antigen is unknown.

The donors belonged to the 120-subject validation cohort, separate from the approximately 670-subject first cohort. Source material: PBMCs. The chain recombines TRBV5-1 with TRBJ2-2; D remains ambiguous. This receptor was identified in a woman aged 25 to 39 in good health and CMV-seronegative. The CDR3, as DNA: TGCGCCAGCAGCTTGAATGCAGCGAACACCGGGGAGCTGTTTTTT. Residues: CASSLNAANTGELFF.